The clone carrying this T cell receptor (beta chain) was observed a single time. Antigen: not known. The data derive from a study of shared clonotypes between healthy human individuals. Notes on the study in general: Generation probabilities of non-shared clonotypes were lower (relative to those shared by all four donors).

This table comes from immunoSEQ multiplex PCR, and its TCRdb copy is limited to in-frame clones, with some not included. This table has over a million clones, approximately 98.5% appearing once. The receptor's source is a man aged 25-45 years in good health. The sample consisted of naive CD4+ T cells sorted from blood. As for subset: CD45RA+ positively selected.

The CDR3 DNA sequence: TGCGCCAGCAGCGCAAAAAACCGGGACAGGGATGACAATGAGCAGTTCTTC. As protein: CASSAKNRDRDDNEQFF. This rearrangement joins TRBV5-1 to TRBJ2-1; TRBD1 matches 9 bases. Trimming at V came to 4 bases and at J to 5 bases, leaving 13 bases not matched to a gene. This CDR3 contains 17 residues. CDR1 and CDR2 (germline): SGHRS, YFSETQ.